Following are 31 T cell receptor beta chains from one sample sequenced in a study of molecular identifiers for immune sequencing clone quantification. TCRdb re-called the PCR reads with MiXCR, one entry per CDR3 protein. The sample has 400,000 to 600,000 distinct CDR3 sequences; about a fifth are singletons. The sample taken for sequencing was naive CD8+ T cells from blood, with Jurkat cell RNA spiked in. Sample subset: FACS-sorted CD8+CD4-CCR7+CD45RA+ naive T cells. The receptors were sampled from a human donor in good health. Some libraries in this study had Jurkat cell RNA spiked in.

This clonotype turned up a few times. The chain has TRBV6-2 or TRBV6-3 and TRBJ2-3; maybe TRBD1 (6 bases). The germline CDR1 and CDR2 sequences are MNHEY and SVGEGT. Trimming took 6 bases from V and 7 from J, leaving 17 bases between them. The CDR3 consists of 14 residues. CDR3 sequence: CASSRQATLYTQYF. CDR3 bases: TGTGCCAGCAGCCGACAGGCGACGCTCTATACGCAGTATTTT.

This chain connects TRBV5-4 to TRBJ2-7, with 8 bases matching TRBD2. The trim removed 0 bases at V and 1 base at J, leaving 6 bases unmatched. From germline, CDR1 is SGHNT and CDR2 YYREEE (reference sequence). The CDR3 extends over 16 amino acids. Written as DNA, the CDR3 is TGTGCCAGCAGCTTGGTGGCTTTAGCGGGATCCTACGAGCAGTACTTC. This translates into CASSLVALAGSYEQYF.

This clonotype was seen a handful of times. The rearrangement joins TRBV3-1 to TRBJ2-5; 9 bases map to TRBD1. The V segment lost 0 bases and the J segment 7 bases; nucleotides outside the gene matches: 9. The CDR3 is 16 amino acids. Germline CDR1 LGHDT, CDR2 YNNKEL (reference sequence). The CDR3 region is CASSQDSGTGTGTQYF. Here the CDR3 DNA reads TGTGCCAGCAGCCAAGATTCCGGGACAGGGACTGGGACCCAGTACTTC.

The CDR3 bases are TGCAGTGCTAGACTCAGTACCTACGAGCAGTACTTC. This translates into CSARLSTYEQYF. The chain is built from TRBV20-1 and TRBJ2-7, with no clear D. There are 12 residues in the CDR3. V was pared by 2 bases and J by 2 bases, with 7 bases between. Germline loops: CDR1 DFQATT, CDR2 SNEGSKA (reference sequence).

This clonotype was seen a handful of times. The V gene is TRBV27, the J gene TRBJ2-7; no definite D call. This CDR3 has 15 amino acids. With 5 bases removed from V and 0 bases from J, the gap between germline ends came to 14 bases. CDR1 is MNHEY and CDR2 is SMNVEV in the germline V gene (reference sequence). The CDR3 sequence: CASSEYPRTSYEQYF. The CDR3 region has the DNA TGTGCCAGCAGTGAATATCCTCGGACCTCCTACGAGCAGTACTTC.

The chain carries TRBV30 and TRBJ2-4, with D perhaps given as TRBD1 or TRBD2 (6 bases each). Looked up from germline, CDR1 is GTSNPN and CDR2 is SVGIG (reference sequence). Trimming cost V 2 bases and J 1 base, with 18 bases left between them. This CDR3 region has 17 residues. The CDR3 loop reads CAWSPGAQGGAKNIQYF. For the CDR3, the DNA is TGTGCCTGGAGTCCCGGTGCACAAGGGGGGGCCAAAAACATTCAGTACTTC.

This clonotype was picked up many times. The V call is TRBV4-1, the J call TRBJ2-7; D remains ambiguous. V lost 1 base to trimming and J lost 7 bases, with 14 bases between them. CDR1 is MGHRA, CDR2 YSYEKL, per germline. The CDR3 is 14 amino acids. The CDR3 DNA reads TGCGCCAGCAGCCAAGGTCCCACCAGTGGAGAGCAGTACTTC. Its protein is CASSQGPTSGEQYF.

As for this clonotype: With a much larger clone just one base away, this may be a read error. The chain carries TRBV12-3 or TRBV12-4 and TRBJ2-3; TRBD1 matches at 10 bases. The V segment lost 5 bases and the J segment 3 bases; nucleotides outside the gene matches: 11. The CDR3 runs 17 residues. CDR3 DNA sequence: TGTGCCAGCAGTACGAGGGACAGGGGCGTTGAGACAGATACGCAGTATTTT. This encodes CASSTRDRGVETDTQYF.

This rearrangement joins TRBV20-1 to TRBJ2-5; TRBD2 agrees at 9 bases. V was clipped by 6 bases and J by 1 base; unmatched bases: 15. CDR1 is DFQATT, CDR2 SNEGSKA, per germline (reference sequence). CDR3 size: 17 residues. CDR3 nucleotide sequence: TGCAGTGCAGGTGCCAGCGGGGGGATACGGGGCCAAGAGACCCAGTACTTC. It encodes CSAGASGGIRGQETQYF.

This chain links TRBV25-1 with TRBJ2-1, with D tentatively TRBD2 (6 bases). The V gene's germline CDR1 is MGHDK and CDR2 SYGVNS. Deletions cut 4 bases from V and 4 bases from J, with 17 bases between. The CDR3 consists of 16 residues. The chain's CDR3 is CASSGRTTRRYNEQFF. The CDR3 DNA sequence: TGTGCCAGCAGTGGAAGGACTACCCGCAGGTACAATGAGCAGTTCTTC. Drawing the rest from reference TRBV25-1 and TRBJ2-1, the complete variable domain is EADIYQTPRYLVIGTGKKITLECSQTMGHDKMYWYQQDPGMELHLIHYSYGVNSTEKGDLSSESTVSRIRTEHFPLTLESARPSHTSQYLCASSGRTTRRYNEQFFGPGTRLTVL.

In its sample, this clonotype was seen many times. V is TRBV7-9 and J is TRBJ2-1; the D gene is possibly TRBD2 (6 bases). Germline loops: CDR1 SEHNR, CDR2 FQNEAQ (reference sequence). The CDR3 spans 18 residues. Trimming removed 4 bases at V and 8 bases at J, with 27 bases between. The CDR3 spells CASSSPLSGEPTSDEQFF. The DNA for the CDR3 is TGTGCCAGCAGCTCACCTCTTTCGGGAGAGCCTACGTCCGATGAGCAGTTCTTC.

This clonotype has ten or more counts. The V call is TRBV12-3 or TRBV12-4, the J call TRBJ1-3; D is unresolved. Trimming removed 3 bases from V and 4 bases from J, with 10 bases in between. The CDR3 has 14 residues. The CDR3 bases are TGTGCCAGCAGTTTCGGCAGTGTCGGAAACACCATATATTTT. This sequence encodes CASSFGSVGNTIYF.

The V call is TRBV28, the J call TRBJ2-7; 8 bases are shared with TRBD1. CDR1 is MDHEN, CDR2 SYDVKM, per germline. Losses at the gene ends were 5 bases for V and 2 bases for J; bases not matched to a gene: 5. This CDR3 has 14 amino acids. The CDR3 region has the DNA TGTGCCAGCAGTCGACAGGGGTCCCCCTACGAGCAGTACTTC. This sequence encodes CASSRQGSPYEQYF. Full variable domain (rest looked up from reference TRBV28 and TRBJ2-7): DVKVTQSSRYLVKRTGEKVFLECVQDMDHENMFWYRQDPGLGLRLIYFSYDVKMKEKGDIPEGYSVSREKKERFSLILESASTNQTSMYLCASSRQGSPYEQYFGPGTRLTVT.

Ten or more counts support this clonotype. The chain joins TRBV7-9 to TRBJ2-7; no firm D call. The CDR3 length is 10 residues. Trimming took off 5 bases at V and 7 bases at J, with 6 bases between the two ends. Germline lookup yields CDR1 SEHNR and CDR2 FQNEAQ (reference sequence). The CDR3 region has the DNA TGTGCCAGCAGCCCTGGGGAGCAGTACTTC. Encoded protein: CASSPGEQYF.

This clonotype was observed a few times. In nucleotides, the CDR3 is TGTGCCAGCAGTTTAGTACCGGGACAGACATACAATGAGCAGTTCTTC. Translation: CASSLVPGQTYNEQFF. The V and J genes are TRBV27 and TRBJ2-1; 7 bases line up with TRBD1. The CDR3 has 16 amino acids. V lost 2 bases and J lost 4; bases outside the gene matches: 8. CDR1 and CDR2 from the germline V gene are MNHEY and SMNVEV (reference sequence).

This clonotype was seen many times. The rearrangement links TRBV6-2 or TRBV6-3 to TRBJ1-5; D unresolved. CDR3 length: 13 residues. Germline V gene sequence: CDR1 MNHEY, CDR2 SVGEGT. Between the trimmed V and J ends, which lost 1 base and 10 bases, there was a span of 11 bases. The CDR3 nucleotides read TGTGCCAGCAGTTACTTGGAGGTGGAACCCCAGCATTTT. Its protein is CASSYLEVEPQHF.

This clonotype was picked up many times. The rearrangement joins TRBV6-2 or TRBV6-3 to TRBJ1-2, with D uncertain. CDR1 is MNHEY and CDR2 is SVGEGT in the germline V gene. This CDR3 is built from 15 residues. V was cut by 5 bases and J by 5 bases, with 18 bases left in between. In DNA, the CDR3 is TGTGCCAGCAGTCCACCGGGCAATTCGATGTATGGCTACACCTTC. It is translated as CASSPPGNSMYGYTF.

With respect to this clonotype: A much larger clone differs by one base, so this may be a read error. The chain recombines TRBV20-1 with TRBJ2-7; TRBD2 matches 10 bases. Germline V gene lookup returns CDR1 DFQATT and CDR2 SNEGSKA (reference sequence). This CDR3 contains 17 residues. The CDR3 region has the DNA TGCAGTGCTAGAGATGAAGCGGGGGGGACCGACTTTAACGAGCAGTGCTTC. Translated: CSARDEAGGTDFNEQCF.

Many counts were recorded for this clonotype. This chain uses TRBV20-1 with TRBJ2-3, with D perhaps TRBD2 (7 bases). Looked up from germline, CDR1 is DFQATT and CDR2 is SNEGSKA (reference sequence). CDR3 length: 13 residues. Trimming cost V 5 bases and J 4 bases, with 13 bases left between them. DNA for the CDR3: TGCAGTGCTGAGGGGGGGGGGCCAGATACGCAGTATTTT. Translated, it gives CSAEGGGPDTQYF.

This clonotype showed up just once. V gene TRBV7-8 combines with J gene TRBJ2-3; D uncertain. Trimming left V 4 bases short and J 2 bases short, with 7 bases between. The CDR3 is 13 amino acids. Germline V lookup: CDR1 SGHVS, CDR2 FQNEAQ. CDR3 in amino acids: CASSSKFTDTQYF. CDR3 DNA sequence: TGTGCCAGCAGCTCGAAGTTCACAGATACGCAGTATTTT.

This chain's CDR3 is CASSYGPMLEQFF. DNA of the CDR3: TGTGCCAGCAGTTACGGTCCCATGCTGGAGCAGTTCTTC. V and J are TRBV6-2 or TRBV6-3 and TRBJ2-1, with no clear D. This CDR3 is 13 amino acids long. The V gene lost 2 bases and the J gene lost 10 bases, with 12 bases spanning the gap. Germline V gene data show CDR1 as MNHEY and CDR2 as SVGEGT.

Worth noting for this clonotype: It may be a read error: a sequence one base away is much more abundant. No conserved phenylalanine or tryptophan is present at the end of the CDR3, so a read error is the likely explanation. This sequence joins TRBV4-1 and TRBJ1-1; possibly TRBD1 for D (5 bases). CDR1 is MGHRA and CDR2 is YSYEKL in the germline V gene. There are 16 residues in the CDR3. Deletions cut 3 bases from V and 0 bases from J, with 14 bases between. CDR3 protein: CASSHRQGTLNTEAFL. The CDR3 region has the DNA TGCGCCAGCAGCCATAGGCAGGGAACCTTGAACACTGAAGCTTTCCTT.

In its sample, this clonotype was seen many times. V is TRBV6-6 and J is TRBJ2-1, with D uncertain. The CDR3 runs 11 residues. Trimming removed 4 bases at V and 8 bases at J, with 6 bases between. Germline V gives CDR1 MNHNY, CDR2 SVGAGI (reference sequence). The CDR3 nucleotides read TGTGCCAGCAGTTCTTGGGATGAGCAGTTCTTC. The encoded protein is CASSSWDEQFF.

In its sample, this clonotype was seen a few times. A clone one base away is much larger, so this may be a read error. V and J are TRBV7-2 and TRBJ1-4; tentative D call: TRBD1 (5 bases). Between the trimmed V and J ends, which lost 4 bases and 11 bases, there was a span of 17 bases. CDR1 is SGHTA, CDR2 FQGNSA, per germline. The CDR3 sequence is 14 residues long. CDR3 coding DNA: TGTGCCAGCAGCTCCGGGGTGACGGGGGAGAAACTGTTTTTT. It yields the protein CASSSGVTGEKLFF.

This clonotype was counted only a few times. This chain connects TRBV28 to TRBJ2-7; a weak D match, TRBD2 (5 bases). The CDR3 consists of 15 residues. V was cut by 7 bases and J by 2 bases, with 18 bases left in between. The germline V gene encodes CDR1 MDHEN and CDR2 SYDVKM. CDR3: CASKFTLADTYEQYF. The CDR3 DNA follows: TGTGCCAGCAAGTTTACTCTAGCTGACACCTACGAGCAGTACTTC. Combining the CDR3 with reference TRBV28 and TRBJ2-7 gives the whole variable domain DVKVTQSSRYLVKRTGEKVFLECVQDMDHENMFWYRQDPGLGLRLIYFSYDVKMKEKGDIPEGYSVSREKKERFSLILESASTNQTSMYLCASKFTLADTYEQYFGPGTRLTVT.

Note on this clonotype: A much larger clone lies one base from this, so it may be a read error. This chain connects TRBV29-1 to TRBJ2-3; 8 bases are a match to TRBD1. CDR1 and CDR2 from the germline V gene are SQVTM and ANQGSEA. CDR3 length: 13 amino acids. CDR3 sequence (DNA): TGCAGCGTTGACCAGGGGGCCAAAGATACGCAGTGTTTT. Its protein product is CSVDQGAKDTQCF.

This clonotype was counted many times. V is TRBV7-9 and J is TRBJ2-1; 7 nucleotides agree with TRBD2. This CDR3 is 17 amino acids long. Germline-derived CDR1 and CDR2 are SEHNR and FQNEAQ (reference sequence). The J segment lost 3 bases and the V segment lost 1 base, leaving 9 bases of the junction unmatched. Here the CDR3 reads CASSLGSSGNSYNEQFF. The CDR3 bases are TGTGCCAGCAGCTTAGGCTCGAGCGGGAACAGCTACAATGAGCAGTTCTTC.

The J gene is TRBJ2-3, the V gene TRBV6-2 or TRBV6-3, with 13 bases matching TRBD2. Losses at the gene ends were 2 bases for V and 5 bases for J; bases not matched to a gene: 13. This CDR3 region has 19 residues. The germline CDR1 and CDR2 sequences are MNHEY and SVGEGT. The CDR3 spells CASSYPPRTSGSLVDTQYF. DNA for the CDR3: TGTGCCAGCAGTTACCCACCTCGGACTAGCGGGAGTTTGGTAGATACGCAGTATTTT.

V and J are TRBV19 and TRBJ1-1, with D unresolved. Germline CDR1 is LNHDA and CDR2 is SQIVND (reference sequence). The CDR3 consists of 12 residues. With 5 bases removed from V and 3 bases from J, the gap between germline ends came to 7 bases. The CDR3, as DNA: TGTGCCAGTAGTGCCATCTACACTGAAGCTTTCTTT. It encodes CASSAIYTEAFF.

This clonotype came up many times. J is TRBJ1-5 and V is TRBV7-6; D not certain. Germline CDR1 SGHVS, CDR2 FNYEAQ. V shed 3 bases and J shed 2 bases, with 11 bases lying between them. The CDR3 contains 15 residues. CDR3 sequence: CASSLEAVGNQPQHF. CDR3 DNA: TGTGCCAGCAGCTTGGAGGCCGTTGGCAATCAGCCCCAGCATTTT.

A remark on this clonotype: This clone may be a read error of a much larger clone one base away. The chain has TRBV7-6 and TRBJ2-7, with D possibly being TRBD1 (6 bases). CDR1 and CDR2 from the germline V gene are SGHVS and FNYEAQ. CDR3 length equals 14 residues. The CDR3 DNA reads as TGTGCCAACAGCCCCCGGGACACCGAGTACGAGCAGTACTTC. Amino acid sequence: CANSPRDTEYEQYF.